These T cell receptor beta chains were read from a single sample in a study of blood T cell repertoires in COVID-19. Produced via immunoSEQ multiplex PCR; TCRdb's table is partial and in-frame only. Of nearly 110,000 clones detected, roughly nine tenths appear once; the ten largest clones hold roughly 4.9%. Material: peripheral blood. These receptors were taken from a man aged 35 to 55 with active or convalescent COVID-19. The CDR3 runs from the conserved cysteine through the conserved F or W. Fields, in order: CDR3 protein, CDR3 DNA, J gene, V gene, D gene, clone size. A D gene is named only where the DNA matches it firmly. Clone size is not always given. Where it is, it says once, few, many or a class for expanded clones.

CDR3aa: CASGITSGRTNEQFF; CDR3nt: TGTGCCAGCGGTATCACTAGCGGGAGGACCAATGAGCAGTTCTTC; j_gene: TRBJ2-1; v_gene: TRBV2; d_gene: TRBD2; abundance: NA
CDR3aa: CASSQAQVGLGGYTF; CDR3nt: TGTGCCAGCAGCCAAGCGCAGGTCGGTCTTGGTGGCTACACCTTC; j_gene: TRBJ1-2; v_gene: TRBV4-2; d_gene: NA; abundance: NA
CDR3aa: CASSVEESLGGPGNTIYF; CDR3nt: TGTGCCAGCAGCGTAGAGGAAAGTCTGGGGGGTCCTGGAAACACCATATATTTT; j_gene: TRBJ1-3; v_gene: TRBV9; d_gene: NA; abundance: NA
CDR3aa: CASKVQGDSPLHF; CDR3nt: TGTGCCTCGAAGGTCCAGGGGGATTCACCCCTCCACTTT; j_gene: TRBJ1-6; v_gene: TRBV30; d_gene: TRBD1; abundance: NA
CDR3aa: CASSRLTGFLSYEQYF; CDR3nt: TGTGCCAGCAGTCGCCTAACAGGGTTCCTCTCCTACGAGCAGTACTTC; j_gene: TRBJ2-7; v_gene: TRBV6-2/TRBV6-3; d_gene: NA; abundance: NA
CDR3aa: CASSEALNSGANVLTF; CDR3nt: TGTGCCAGCAGTGAAGCTCTAAACTCTGGGGCCAACGTCCTGACTTTC; j_gene: TRBJ2-6; v_gene: TRBV2; d_gene: NA; abundance: NA
CDR3aa: CASSQRQELSSYEQYF; CDR3nt: TGTGCCAGCAGCCAAAGGCAGGAATTGAGCTCCTACGAGCAGTACTTC; j_gene: TRBJ2-7; v_gene: TRBV28; d_gene: NA; abundance: once
CDR3aa: CASSQERTGIHNEQFF; CDR3nt: TGTGCCAGCAGCCAAGAAAGGACAGGTATTCACAATGAGCAGTTCTTC; j_gene: TRBJ2-1; v_gene: TRBV14; d_gene: TRBD1; abundance: NA
CDR3aa: CASREADRVTEAFF; CDR3nt: TGTGCCAGCAGAGAGGCGGACAGGGTCACTGAAGCTTTCTTT; j_gene: TRBJ1-1; v_gene: TRBV2; d_gene: TRBD1; abundance: NA
CDR3aa: CASSIVSRGSDYGYTF; CDR3nt: TGTGCCAGCAGCATAGTCAGTAGGGGTTCGGACTATGGCTACACCTTC; j_gene: TRBJ1-2; v_gene: TRBV13; d_gene: NA; abundance: once
CDR3aa: CASSMPGTGYTGELFF; CDR3nt: TGTGCCAGCTCAATGCCCGGGACAGGCTACACCGGGGAGCTGTTTTTT; j_gene: TRBJ2-2; v_gene: TRBV18; d_gene: TRBD1; abundance: NA
CDR3aa: CASSLGGMNTEAFF; CDR3nt: TGTGCCAGCAGTTTAGGGGGCATGAACACTGAAGCTTTCTTT; j_gene: TRBJ1-1; v_gene: TRBV28; d_gene: NA; abundance: NA
CDR3aa: CASSGRNWGREIGTGELFF; CDR3nt: TGTGCCAGCAGCGGCCGTAACTGGGGGCGGGAGATTGGCACCGGGGAGCTGTTTTTT; j_gene: TRBJ2-2; v_gene: TRBV7-2; d_gene: NA; abundance: NA
CDR3aa: CASSQGSPFTGGEETQYF; CDR3nt: TGTGCCAGCAGCCAAGGGTCCCCATTTACAGGGGGAGAAGAGACCCAGTACTTC; j_gene: TRBJ2-5; v_gene: TRBV4-2; d_gene: TRBD1; abundance: NA
CDR3aa: CASSLAGLSSGANVLTF; CDR3nt: TGCGCCAGCAGCTTGGCGGGACTAAGCTCTGGGGCCAACGTCCTGACTTTC; j_gene: TRBJ2-6; v_gene: TRBV5-1; d_gene: TRBD2; abundance: once
CDR3aa: CASSDSQQRGKLFF; CDR3nt: TGCGCCAGCAGTGATAGTCAGCAACGGGGGAAACTGTTTTTT; j_gene: TRBJ1-4; v_gene: TRBV10-2; d_gene: NA; abundance: NA
CDR3aa: CASSPDVGLRGYTF; CDR3nt: TGCGCCAGCAGCCCAGATGTAGGTTTGAGGGGCTACACCTTC; j_gene: TRBJ1-2; v_gene: TRBV4-3; d_gene: NA; abundance: NA
CDR3aa: CASSSDFFTDTQYF; CDR3nt: TGTGCCAGCAGCTCTGACTTTTTCACAGATACGCAGTATTTT; j_gene: TRBJ2-3; v_gene: TRBV9; d_gene: NA; abundance: NA
CDR3aa: CASSRETASYEQYF; CDR3nt: TGTGCCAGCAGTCGAGAAACTGCATCCTACGAGCAGTACTTC; j_gene: TRBJ2-7; v_gene: TRBV2; d_gene: NA; abundance: NA
CDR3aa: CASSLTGGQSEKLFF; CDR3nt: TGTGCCAGCAGCTTGACAGGGGGGCAGAGTGAAAAACTGTTTTTT; j_gene: TRBJ1-4; v_gene: TRBV11-2; d_gene: TRBD1; abundance: few
CDR3aa: CASSKSGTGAGELFF; CDR3nt: TGTGCCAGTAGTAAGTCCGGGACAGGGGCCGGGGAGCTGTTTTTT; j_gene: TRBJ2-2; v_gene: TRBV19; d_gene: TRBD1; abundance: NA
CDR3aa: CASSLGGQILTYGYTF; CDR3nt: TGTGCCAGCAGCTTAGGGGGACAGATACTTACCTATGGCTACACCTTC; j_gene: TRBJ1-2; v_gene: TRBV7-9; d_gene: TRBD1; abundance: NA
CDR3aa: CASSQDPGTMGNEQFF; CDR3nt: TGTGCCAGCAGCCAAGATCCGGGGACTATGGGCAATGAGCAGTTCTTC; j_gene: TRBJ2-1; v_gene: TRBV4-2; d_gene: TRBD2; abundance: NA
CDR3aa: CASSATGWGNTEAFF; CDR3nt: TGTGCCAGCAGCGCGACAGGGTGGGGGAACACTGAAGCTTTCTTT; j_gene: TRBJ1-1; v_gene: TRBV27; d_gene: TRBD1; abundance: NA
CDR3aa: CASSLGPSGRGETQYF; CDR3nt: TGTGCCAGCAGCTTAGGCCCTAGCGGGAGAGGAGAGACCCAGTACTTC; j_gene: TRBJ2-5; v_gene: TRBV7-2; d_gene: TRBD2; abundance: NA
CDR3aa: CAIRDGLGETQYF; CDR3nt: TGTGCCATCAGGGATGGACTGGGAGAGACCCAGTACTTC; j_gene: TRBJ2-5; v_gene: TRBV10-3; d_gene: NA; abundance: NA
CDR3aa: CASSLGRTYEQYF; CDR3nt: TGTGCCAGCAGCTTAGGGCGGACCTACGAGCAGTACTTC; j_gene: TRBJ2-7; v_gene: TRBV7-2; d_gene: NA; abundance: once
CDR3aa: CASRFGGPNTEAFF; CDR3nt: TGTGCCAGTAGGTTCGGGGGGCCTAACACTGAAGCTTTCTTT; j_gene: TRBJ1-1; v_gene: TRBV19; d_gene: NA; abundance: NA
CDR3aa: CASNRGRDGETQYF; CDR3nt: TGTGCCAGTAACCGAGGGCGGGACGGGGAGACCCAGTACTTC; j_gene: TRBJ2-5; v_gene: TRBV19; d_gene: NA; abundance: NA
CDR3aa: CASSLGTDSGANVLTF; CDR3nt: TGTGCCAGCAGCTTAGGGACAGATTCTGGGGCCAACGTCCTGACTTTC; j_gene: TRBJ2-6; v_gene: TRBV7-3; d_gene: TRBD1; abundance: NA
CDR3aa: CATSDDAYEQYF; CDR3nt: TGTGCCACCAGTGATGATGCGTACGAGCAGTACTTC; j_gene: TRBJ2-7; v_gene: TRBV24-1; d_gene: NA; abundance: NA
CDR3aa: CASRRSLAGGADTQYF; CDR3nt: TGTGCCAGCAGAAGGTCGCTAGCGGGAGGGGCAGATACGCAGTATTTT; j_gene: TRBJ2-3; v_gene: TRBV2; d_gene: TRBD2; abundance: once
CDR3aa: CASSSGSRLNTEAFF; CDR3nt: TGTGCCAGCAGCTCGGGGTCACGGCTGAACACTGAAGCTTTCTTT; j_gene: TRBJ1-1; v_gene: TRBV7-8; d_gene: NA; abundance: few
CDR3aa: CASSSGQGAGEKLFF; CDR3nt: TGTGCCAGCAGCAGTGGACAGGGGGCGGGGGAAAAACTGTTTTTT; j_gene: TRBJ1-4; v_gene: TRBV5-6; d_gene: TRBD1; abundance: NA
CDR3aa: CASSRQLQDRNYGYTF; CDR3nt: TGTGCCAGCAGTCGACAACTACAGGACCGCAACTATGGCTACACCTTC; j_gene: TRBJ1-2; v_gene: TRBV6-2/TRBV6-3; d_gene: NA; abundance: NA
CDR3aa: CASSIQSAGREQYF; CDR3nt: TGTGCCAGTAGTATCCAGTCTGCGGGGCGCGAGCAGTACTTC; j_gene: TRBJ2-7; v_gene: TRBV19; d_gene: NA; abundance: NA
CDR3aa: CASSVGRDSLYEQYF; CDR3nt: TGTGCCAGCAGCGTAGGCCGGGACAGCTTATACGAGCAGTACTTC; j_gene: TRBJ2-7; v_gene: TRBV9; d_gene: TRBD1; abundance: NA
CDR3aa: CASSGGVQGTGELFF; CDR3nt: TGTGCCAGCAGTGGGGGGGTCCAGGGCACCGGGGAGCTGTTTTTT; j_gene: TRBJ2-2; v_gene: TRBV2; d_gene: NA; abundance: NA
CDR3aa: CASSQRQGQVQPQHF; CDR3nt: TGTGCCAGCAGCCAGAGACAGGGTCAAGTTCAGCCCCAGCATTTT; j_gene: TRBJ1-5; v_gene: TRBV5-6; d_gene: TRBD1; abundance: NA
CDR3aa: CASSPTSPSNQPQHF; CDR3nt: TGTGCCAGCAGCCCCACTTCTCCTAGCAATCAGCCCCAGCATTTT; j_gene: TRBJ1-5; v_gene: TRBV6-5; d_gene: NA; abundance: NA
CDR3aa: CASTRVGNSPLHF; CDR3nt: TGTGCCAGCACCCGGGTCGGTAATTCACCCCTCCACTTT; j_gene: TRBJ1-6; v_gene: TRBV28; d_gene: NA; abundance: NA
CDR3aa: CASSMGGPYNEQFF; CDR3nt: TGTGCCAGTAGTATGGGAGGGCCCTACAATGAGCAGTTCTTC; j_gene: TRBJ2-1; v_gene: TRBV19; d_gene: TRBD2; abundance: once